The rows below give T cell receptor beta chains drawn from one sample of a study of PD-L1 blockade in urothelial cancer. TCRdb keeps only in-frame clones here, not all; method: immunoSEQ multiplex PCR. This sample carries roughly 40,000 clones, roughly nine tenths of them seen once, and the ten largest clones take 11%. The sample in question was PBMCs, obtained around atezolizumab (anti-PD-L1) treatment. These receptors all stem from an older woman with urothelial cancer. Each CDR3 is given with its conserved first and last residue. The order of the fields is CDR3 DNA, CDR3 protein, clone size, D gene, J gene, V gene. A D gene is named only where the DNA matches it firmly. The size field is filled for only some rows; it gives once, few, many or a size class.

DNA: TGTGCCAGCAGCCCCAAGGTAACTAGCGGATACAATGAGCAGTTCTTC; CDR3: CASSPKVTSGYNEQFF; size: -; D: TRBD2; J: TRBJ2-1; V: TRBV7-3
DNA: TGTGCCAGCAGCTTATCTAGCGGGAGGGCCCAAGAGACCCAGTACTTC; CDR3: CASSLSSGRAQETQYF; size: once; D: TRBD2; J: TRBJ2-5; V: TRBV7-8
DNA: TGTGCCAGTAGTACTGGCAGGGTCCCGTCCTACGAGCAGTACTTC; CDR3: CASSTGRVPSYEQYF; size: -; D: -; J: TRBJ2-7; V: TRBV19
DNA: TGTGCCAGCAGCTTAGGGGGGGAAGAGACCCAGTACTTC; CDR3: CASSLGGEETQYF; size: -; D: -; J: TRBJ2-5; V: TRBV7-7
DNA: TGTGCCAGTAGTATAGCAGGGACAGCCAACTATGGCTACACCTTC; CDR3: CASSIAGTANYGYTF; size: -; D: TRBD1; J: TRBJ1-2; V: TRBV19
DNA: TGCGCCAGCAGCTTGGGGGCCATAAGCACTGAAGCTTTCTTT; CDR3: CASSLGAISTEAFF; size: -; D: -; J: TRBJ1-1; V: TRBV5-1
DNA: TGTGCCGGAACAGTGAGTCTGGGCACCGGGGAGCTGTTTTTT; CDR3: CAGTVSLGTGELFF; size: -; D: -; J: TRBJ2-2; V: TRBV19
DNA: TGCGCCAGCAGACTCGCCGACAGGCCTGGCACTGAAGCTTTCTTT; CDR3: CASRLADRPGTEAFF; size: -; D: -; J: TRBJ1-1; V: TRBV5-1
DNA: TGCGCCAGCAGCCTAACCGGGACAGGGAGAACCGGGGAGCTGTTTTTT; CDR3: CASSLTGTGRTGELFF; size: -; D: TRBD1; J: TRBJ2-2; V: TRBV5-1
DNA: TGCGCCAGCAGCCAGGACACGGACCTCTATGGCTACACCTTC; CDR3: CASSQDTDLYGYTF; size: once; D: -; J: TRBJ1-2; V: TRBV4-1
DNA: TGTGCCAGCAGCTTAGGGCGACAGATGAATGAGCAGTTCTTC; CDR3: CASSLGRQMNEQFF; size: few; D: -; J: TRBJ2-1; V: TRBV7-9
DNA: TGTGCCAGCAGTTTCCGGGACAGGGGAAATTCGGAGCCCCAGCATTTT; CDR3: CASSFRDRGNSEPQHF; size: once; D: TRBD1; J: TRBJ1-5; V: TRBV28
DNA: TGTGCCAGCAGCTTATACGCACGGGACATTCAGTACTTC; CDR3: CASSLYARDIQYF; size: few; D: -; J: TRBJ2-4; V: TRBV11-3
DNA: TGCGCCAGCAGTGAATGGCAAACTAGCAATCAGCCCCAGCATTTT; CDR3: CASSEWQTSNQPQHF; size: -; D: -; J: TRBJ1-5; V: TRBV10-2
DNA: TGTGCCAGCAGTTCCCTCGGGACAGGGAAAACTGAAGCTTTCTTT; CDR3: CASSSLGTGKTEAFF; size: -; D: TRBD1; J: TRBJ1-1; V: TRBV6-5
DNA: TGTGCCAGCAGCTTAGGTGTAGATCAGCCCCAGCATTTT; CDR3: CASSLGVDQPQHF; size: -; D: -; J: TRBJ1-5; V: TRBV7-2
DNA: TGCGCCAGCAGCCCCCTGGGGGCTGGCTACACCTTC; CDR3: CASSPLGAGYTF; size: few; D: -; J: TRBJ1-2; V: TRBV5-1
DNA: TGTGCCAGCAAAGACAGGTCCTCGACAGATACGCAGTATTTT; CDR3: CASKDRSSTDTQYF; size: -; D: -; J: TRBJ2-3; V: TRBV2
DNA: TGTGCCAGCAGTGTGGCGGCTAGCGGTTACGAGCAGTACTTC; CDR3: CASSVAASGYEQYF; size: -; D: TRBD2; J: TRBJ2-7; V: TRBV2
DNA: TGTGCCAGCAGCCACCGTCCGGGAGCTTTCTTT; CDR3: CASSHRPGAFF; size: -; D: -; J: TRBJ1-1; V: TRBV21-1
DNA: TGCGCCAGCAGCCCCGGGCAGGGGTCAATCTACGAGCAGTACTTC; CDR3: CASSPGQGSIYEQYF; size: -; D: -; J: TRBJ2-7; V: TRBV5-1
DNA: TGCGCCAGCAGCCAAGAAGGGTGGTTTTCCGGGGGGGCGCTTGGCTACACCTTC; CDR3: CASSQEGWFSGGALGYTF; size: -; D: -; J: TRBJ1-2; V: TRBV4-3
DNA: TGTGCCAGCAGGCCGGACAGGGGGATGGGTGGCTACACCTTC; CDR3: CASRPDRGMGGYTF; size: -; D: TRBD1; J: TRBJ1-2; V: TRBV6-5
DNA: TGTGCCAGCGCTGCCCCATTAAGAGGGACCGGGGAGCTGTTTTTT; CDR3: CASAAPLRGTGELFF; size: -; D: -; J: TRBJ2-2; V: TRBV14
DNA: TGTGCCAGCAGCCCGACCGGGACTAGAGCCGGGGAGCTGTTTTTT; CDR3: CASSPTGTRAGELFF; size: -; D: TRBD2; J: TRBJ2-2; V: TRBV7-9
DNA: TGTGCCAGCAGCCAGACTAGCGGTAACACCGGGGAGCTGTTTTTT; CDR3: CASSQTSGNTGELFF; size: -; D: TRBD2; J: TRBJ2-2; V: TRBV7-3
DNA: TGTGCCAGCAGACAGGTGAACACTGAAGCTTTCTTT; CDR3: CASRQVNTEAFF; size: -; D: -; J: TRBJ1-1; V: TRBV6-5
DNA: TGCGCCAGCAGCACCGGACAGGGGCCCTACGAGCAGTACTTC; CDR3: CASSTGQGPYEQYF; size: -; D: TRBD1; J: TRBJ2-7; V: TRBV5-1
DNA: TGTGCCAGCTCACCAAGGGGGAACACCGGGGAGCTGTTTTTT; CDR3: CASSPRGNTGELFF; size: -; D: -; J: TRBJ2-2; V: TRBV18
DNA: TGTGCCATCAGTGAAAGTGGTGTCGGGACAGGAGAGAACACTGAAGCTTTCTTT; CDR3: CAISESGVGTGENTEAFF; size: -; D: TRBD1; J: TRBJ1-1; V: TRBV10-3
DNA: TGTGCCACCAGCAGAGAAAGACAGGGGCTAGATACGCAGTATTTT; CDR3: CATSRERQGLDTQYF; size: -; D: TRBD1; J: TRBJ2-3; V: TRBV15
DNA: TGCGCCAGCAGCTCCCGGGACAGGGGGATCGAGCAGTACTTC; CDR3: CASSSRDRGIEQYF; size: -; D: TRBD1; J: TRBJ2-7; V: TRBV5-1
DNA: TGTGCCAGCAGTAGAGGACTAGCCGCAGATACGCAGTATTTT; CDR3: CASSRGLAADTQYF; size: -; D: TRBD2; J: TRBJ2-3; V: TRBV6-5
DNA: TGTGCCAGCAGCCCCAGCGGGACATCGGATACGCAGTATTTT; CDR3: CASSPSGTSDTQYF; size: -; D: -; J: TRBJ2-3; V: TRBV7-2
DNA: TGTGCCAGCAGCGTACGGACTACTCACCGGCAGTACTTC; CDR3: CASSVRTTHRQYF; size: -; D: -; J: TRBJ2-7; V: TRBV28
DNA: TGTGCCAGCAGCTTTGGACAGGGGACTGAAGCTTTCTTT; CDR3: CASSFGQGTEAFF; size: -; D: TRBD1; J: TRBJ1-1; V: TRBV5-4
DNA: TGTGCCAGCAGTTACGGCAGGGGTCAGGCCTATGGCTACACCTTC; CDR3: CASSYGRGQAYGYTF; size: -; D: -; J: TRBJ1-2; V: TRBV6-5
DNA: TGTGCCAGCAGCAGCGGGACAGGGCCTTATAGCAATCAGCCCCAGCATTTT; CDR3: CASSSGTGPYSNQPQHF; size: once; D: TRBD1; J: TRBJ1-5; V: TRBV5-5
DNA: TGTGCCACCAGCCAGGGACTCATCCCAGAGACCCAGTACTTC; CDR3: CATSQGLIPETQYF; size: once; D: -; J: TRBJ2-5; V: TRBV15
DNA: TGTGCCAGCAGCGTTTCCGGGACAGGGGGAGATACGCAGTATTTT; CDR3: CASSVSGTGGDTQYF; size: -; D: TRBD1; J: TRBJ2-3; V: TRBV7-2
DNA: TGCAGCGTTGTTAGTTGGGGCCGGAAGGACAATGAGCAGTTCTTC; CDR3: CSVVSWGRKDNEQFF; size: few; D: -; J: TRBJ2-1; V: TRBV29-1
DNA: TGTGCCAGCAGCCCCGGGTATTACACTGAAGCTTTCTTT; CDR3: CASSPGYYTEAFF; size: -; D: -; J: TRBJ1-1; V: TRBV11-1